This TCR beta chain was observed in a study of OX40 agonist ivuxolimab in advanced cancers. With regard to this clone: The antigen is undetermined.

Findings of the study overall: At 0.1 to 3.0 mg/kg, CD4+ and CD8+ blood T cells expanded clonally by week 6. Some patients who did not respond also had low normalized T-cell clonal expansion.

Blood got drawn at baseline, again on cycle 4 day 1, and then on cycle 7 day 1. Sequencing was performed with immunoSEQ multiplex PCR; in TCRdb, only in-frame clones are kept and a portion is missing. The sample lists some 41,000 clones, roughly 88% occurring once. From germline, CDR1 is SNHLY and CDR2 FYNNEI. Unmatched junction bases numbered 4, after V lost 6 bases and J lost 6 bases. This CDR3 region has 13 residues. The sequences come from CD4+ or CD8+ T cells sorted from blood, collected in a trial of the OX40 agonist ivuxolimab. The receptor comes from an adult with an advanced solid tumor such as melanoma, head and neck, liver or kidney cancer. The V and J genes are TRBV2 and TRBJ1-5; 8 bases are shared with TRBD1. Here the CDR3 reads CASRQGGGQPQHF. The DNA for the CDR3 is TGTGCCAGCAGACAGGGGGGGGGTCAGCCCCAGCATTTT.